Each of the 31 T cell receptor beta chains below was sequenced from the same sample in a study of graft-versus-host responses after intestinal transplantation. Assay: immunoSEQ multiplex PCR; the TCRdb copy retains only in-frame clones and omits some. This sample carries around 69,000 clones, almost 90% of them seen once, and the ten largest clones take less than 4.5%. These TCRs' antigens remain unknown. The sequencing here drew on unstimulated CD8+ T cells sorted from spleen or lymph node cells, taken before transplant. Receptors were obtained from a human donor who was the organ donor for an intestinal transplant.

The rearrangement uses TRBV27 and TRBJ2-3; TRBD2 matches 7 bases. Germline lookup yields CDR1 MNHEY and CDR2 SMNVEV (reference sequence). CDR3 length: 15 residues. Trimming cost V 5 bases and J 4 bases; bases outside gene matches: 9. DNA of the CDR3: TGTGCCAGCAGTCTCATAGCGGGTAAATCAGATACGCAGTATTTT. Translation: CASSLIAGKSDTQYF.

The chain combines TRBV7-8 with TRBJ2-1; 8 bases agree with TRBD1. V lost 5 bases to trimming and J lost 6 bases; unmatched junction nucleotides: 9. The CDR3 length is 15 residues. The germline V gene encodes CDR1 SGHVS and CDR2 FQNEAQ. CDR3 loop: CASSPRTGNRNEQFF. For the CDR3, the DNA is TGTGCCAGCAGCCCACGGACAGGGAATCGCAATGAGCAGTTCTTC.

The chain has TRBV9 and TRBJ2-3; weak D call: TRBD1 (5 bases). Trimming pared 2 bases from V and 5 bases from J, leaving 9 bases between. This CDR3 spans 13 amino acids. In germline, CDR1 is SGDLS, CDR2 YYNGEE. CDR3 region: CASSVPGLDTQYF. CDR3 DNA sequence: TGTGCCAGCAGCGTCCCAGGGCTAGATACGCAGTATTTT.

The V and J genes are TRBV9 and TRBJ2-1; possible D gene TRBD1, 5 bases. Trimming pared 3 bases from V and 1 base from J, leaving 14 bases between. The germline V gene has CDR1 SGDLS and CDR2 YYNGEE. The CDR3 has 16 residues. CDR3 in DNA: TGTGCCAGCAGCGGCCCCGACAGAGGATCCTACAATGAGCAGTTCTTC. Amino acids: CASSGPDRGSYNEQFF.

J is TRBJ1-4 and V is TRBV6-5; D possibly corresponds to TRBD1 (6 bases). This CDR3 spans 15 amino acids. The germline V and J ends were trimmed by 7 bases and 0 bases, with 12 bases remaining between them. Germline CDR1 MNHEY, CDR2 SVGAGI. This CDR3 reads CASKAGAATNEKLFF. The CDR3 DNA sequence: TGTGCCAGCAAGGCAGGGGCCGCAACTAATGAAAAACTGTTTTTT.

The chain has TRBV28 and TRBJ2-7, with a tentative D call TRBD2 (5 bases). This CDR3 contains 13 residues. Trimming removed 2 bases from V and 7 bases from J, with 12 bases in between. Germline V CDR1 and CDR2: MDHEN, SYDVKM. The CDR3 bases are TGTGCCAGCAGTTTAGGTTTAGCGAGTGAGCAGTACGTC. As protein: CASSLGLASEQYV.

The chain couples TRBV4-1 to TRBJ2-3; TRBD2 matches at 9 bases. Germline V lookup: CDR1 MGHRA, CDR2 YSYEKL. J was trimmed by 6 bases and V by 0 bases; bases with no gene match: 13. This CDR3 is built from 18 residues. The CDR3 here is CASSQDSLAGPRVDTQYF. The DNA of the CDR3 is TGCGCCAGCAGCCAAGATTCCCTAGCGGGGCCCAGAGTGGATACGCAGTATTTT.

The rearrangement links TRBV9 to TRBJ2-1; no definite D call. The CDR3 has 17 residues. Germline CDR1 is SGDLS and CDR2 is YYNGEE. V was trimmed by 4 bases and J by 0 bases, leaving 17 bases between them. DNA for the CDR3: TGTGCCAGCAGCCCATTCCGAGACACCAGCTCCTACAATGAGCAGTTCTTC. Residues: CASSPFRDTSSYNEQFF. The full variable domain, its missing parts supplied by reference TRBV9 and TRBJ2-1, is DSGVTQTPKHLITATGQRVTLRCSPRSGDLSVYWYQQSLDQGLQFLIQYYNGEERAKGNILERFSAQQFPDLHSELNLSSLELGDSALYFCASSPFRDTSSYNEQFFGPGTRLTVL.

This chain uses TRBV19 with TRBJ1-6; D gene uncertain. V dropped 6 bases and J dropped 4 bases, with 4 bases sitting between them. This CDR3 is built from 12 residues. Germline V gene lookup returns CDR1 LNHDA and CDR2 SQIVND (reference sequence). The CDR3 region is CASRTYNSPLHF. CDR3 DNA sequence: TGTGCCAGTAGGACATATAATTCACCCCTCCACTTT.

This clone was observed a few times. The rearrangement links TRBV28 to TRBJ1-3; no clear D gene. In germline, CDR1 is MDHEN, CDR2 SYDVKM. CDR3 size: 14 residues. Trimming cost V 2 bases and J 0 bases, with 5 bases left between them. The CDR3 DNA is TGTGCCAGCAGTTTACTTCCCTCTGGAAACACCATATATTTT. Translation: CASSLLPSGNTIYF.

The chain links TRBV7-8 to TRBJ2-1; TRBD2 matches at 8 bases. Losses at the gene ends were 4 bases for V and 6 bases for J; bases not matched to a gene: 11. Germline V lookup: CDR1 SGHVS, CDR2 FQNEAQ. The CDR3 sequence is 16 residues long. CDR3 region: CASSSPGTSSLNEQFF. The CDR3 DNA is TGTGCCAGCAGCTCCCCCGGGACTAGTTCTCTCAATGAGCAGTTCTTC.

Here the CDR3 DNA reads TGTGCCAGCAACAGACTAGCCGGAGAGACCCAGTACTTC. As protein: CASNRLAGETQYF. The rearrangement joins TRBV6-5 to TRBJ2-5; 7 bases line up with TRBD2. Germline V gives CDR1 MNHEY, CDR2 SVGAGI. The CDR3 has 13 residues. V was pared by 7 bases and J by 4 bases, with 6 bases of the junction left unmatched.

This clone has just one count. This chain connects TRBV7-6 to TRBJ2-3; D possibly corresponds to TRBD2 (6 bases). V gave up 5 bases and J gave up 2 bases, with 20 bases separating them. CDR1 and CDR2 (germline): SGHVS, FNYEAQ. The CDR3 runs 17 residues. CDR3 in DNA: TGTGCCAGCAGCCTCAGCCGGGAGATAGAGATCACAGATACGCAGTATTTT. This translates into CASSLSREIEITDTQYF.

The J gene is TRBJ2-1, the V gene TRBV5-1; a possible D gene is TRBD2 (5 bases). V lost 4 bases and J lost 3, with 11 bases in between. The length of the CDR3 is 14 residues. The V gene's germline CDR1 is SGHRS and CDR2 YFSETQ. CDR3: CASSQPEGYNEQFF. CDR3 nucleotides: TGCGCCAGCAGCCAGCCTGAGGGCTACAATGAGCAGTTCTTC.

The V gene is TRBV5-5, the J gene TRBJ1-6; unclear D gene. The V end was cut by 2 bases, the J end by 7 bases, with 13 bases between. The CDR3 consists of 15 residues. Germline assignment: CDR1 SGHKS and CDR2 YYEKEE (reference sequence). CDR3 sequence: CASSFWPPRNSPLHF. Written as DNA, the CDR3 is TGTGCCAGCAGCTTCTGGCCTCCGAGGAATTCACCCCTCCACTTT.

The J gene is TRBJ2-1, the V gene TRBV11-1; D uncertain. V was trimmed by 3 bases and J by 2 bases, leaving 8 bases between them. The germline CDR1 and CDR2 sequences are SGHAT and FQDESV (reference sequence). The CDR3 is 14 residues long. The CDR3 reads CASSFLIAYNEQFF. The CDR3 DNA is TGTGCCAGCAGCTTTTTAATAGCCTACAATGAGCAGTTCTTC.

CDR3 residues: CASSHRQGNTGELFF. Here the CDR3 DNA reads TGCGCCAGCAGCCATCGCCAGGGGAACACCGGGGAGCTGTTTTTT. The chain uses TRBV4-3 and TRBJ2-2; D perhaps matches TRBD1 (5 bases). Germline V CDR1 and CDR2: LGHNA, YSLEER. There are 15 residues in the CDR3. V lost 3 bases and J lost 1, with 9 bases in between.

The V gene is TRBV15, the J gene TRBJ2-5; 7 bases are a match to TRBD1. The V segment lost 1 base and the J segment 2 bases; nucleotides outside the gene matches: 4. CDR1 is LNHNV, CDR2 YYDKDF, per germline (reference sequence). There are 15 residues in the CDR3. This CDR3 reads CATSRADREQETQYF. The CDR3 bases are TGTGCCACCAGCAGAGCAGACAGGGAACAAGAGACCCAGTACTTC.

This rearrangement joins TRBV28 to TRBJ2-3; 8 bases agree with TRBD2. The V and J ends lost 2 bases and 0 bases, in that order; junction bases with no gene match: 4. This CDR3 contains 16 residues. Germline V gives CDR1 MDHEN, CDR2 SYDVKM. The CDR3 nucleotides read TGTGCCAGCAGTTTAGACGGGGGGGCAAGCACAGATACGCAGTATTTT. It translates to CASSLDGGASTDTQYF.

This clone was counted once. The CDR3 sequence: CASSEGVAGANTGELFF. The CDR3 DNA reads TGTGCCAGCAGTGAGGGGGTTGCGGGGGCGAACACCGGGGAGCTGTTTTTT. The chain combines TRBV2 with TRBJ2-2; TRBD2 aligns across 7 bases. Germline CDR1 SNHLY, CDR2 FYNNEI. V lost 3 bases and J lost 0; bases outside the gene matches: 7. The CDR3 consists of 17 residues.

V gene TRBV6-6 combines with J gene TRBJ1-5, with unresolved D. V was trimmed by 7 bases and J by 7 bases, leaving 14 bases between them. Looked up from germline, CDR1 is MNHNY and CDR2 is SVGAGI (reference sequence). The CDR3 is 13 residues long. The CDR3 protein is CASTLFPGQPQHF. CDR3 sequence (DNA): TGTGCCAGCACCCTCTTCCCAGGACAGCCCCAGCATTTT.

This clone has only a few counts. The chain carries TRBV5-4 and TRBJ1-6; 8 positions match TRBD1. From germline, CDR1 is SGHNT and CDR2 YYREEE (reference sequence). This CDR3 has 14 amino acids. J gave up 10 bases and V 2 bases, and 5 bases lay outside the gene matches. CDR3 residues: CASSFGQGGSPLHF. CDR3 in DNA: TGTGCCAGCAGCTTCGGACAGGGTGGGTCACCCCTCCACTTT.

This rearrangement joins TRBV7-8 to TRBJ2-3; 10 nucleotides line up with TRBD2. Germline CDR1 is SGHVS and CDR2 is FQNEAQ. The CDR3 is 20 residues long. J was trimmed by 2 bases and V by 2 bases; bases with no gene match: 16. The CDR3 region is CASSLSTDYEAGGATDTQYF. DNA for the CDR3: TGTGCCAGCAGCTTAAGTACAGACTACGAAGCGGGAGGGGCCACAGATACGCAGTATTTT.

The chain uses TRBV15 and TRBJ2-1; the match to TRBD2 covers 13 bases. Germline assignment: CDR1 LNHNV and CDR2 YYDKDF (reference sequence). Trimming removed 3 bases from V and 5 bases from J; junction bases left unmatched: 10. This CDR3 contains 18 residues. CDR3 nucleotide sequence: TGTGCCACCAGCAGGGGGACTAGCGGGGCCGCGCCCCACAATGAGCAGTTCTTC. It specifies CATSRGTSGAAPHNEQFF.

The V and J genes are TRBV4-1 and TRBJ1-2; no firm D call. Germline-derived CDR1 and CDR2 are MGHRA and YSYEKL. The germline V and J ends were trimmed by 0 bases and 4 bases, with 9 bases remaining between them. The CDR3 runs 14 residues. The CDR3 is CASSQDTGSYGYTF. The CDR3 nucleotides read TGCGCCAGCAGCCAAGATACGGGTTCCTATGGCTACACCTTC.

This clone was observed once. The chain joins TRBV30 to TRBJ2-1; the match to TRBD2 covers 14 bases. There are 15 residues in the CDR3. Germline-derived CDR1 and CDR2 are GTSNPN and SVGIG (reference sequence). With V trimmed by 4 bases and J by 7 bases, 6 bases remained unmatched. Here the CDR3 reads CAWTPGTSGGNEQFF. The DNA for the CDR3 is TGTGCCTGGACCCCTGGGACTAGCGGGGGAAATGAGCAGTTCTTC.

This chain joins TRBV5-6 and TRBJ1-2, with 10 bases aligning to TRBD1. Germline CDR1 SGHDT, CDR2 YYEEEE. The CDR3 contains 15 residues. The ends lost 0 bases at V and 3 bases at J; junction bases unmatched: 2. CDR3 sequence: CASSLEGQGYYGYTF. Written as DNA, the CDR3 is TGTGCCAGCAGCTTGGAGGGACAGGGGTACTATGGCTACACCTTC.

The chain is built from TRBV7-2 and TRBJ2-3, with D possibly being TRBD2 (7 bases). Trimming pared 8 bases from V and 0 bases from J, leaving 18 bases between. The length of the CDR3 is 16 residues. Germline assignment: CDR1 SGHTA and CDR2 FQGNSA. CDR3 region: CASQGRGPSSTDTQYF. CDR3 nucleotides: TGTGCCAGCCAGGGGCGGGGGCCTTCTAGCACAGATACGCAGTATTTT.

The chain is built from TRBV5-6 and TRBJ1-1, with D tentatively TRBD1 (5 bases). Germline CDR1 SGHDT, CDR2 YYEEEE. The V end lost 2 bases, the J end lost 4 bases, and 15 bases lay between the germline ends. The CDR3 loop spans 15 amino acids. The CDR3 region has the DNA TGTGCCAGCAGCTTTAGTCCAGGGTTCCCCACTGAAGCTTTCTTT. As protein: CASSFSPGFPTEAFF.

The count of this clone is one. This chain joins TRBV19 and TRBJ1-1, with a weak D call TRBD1 (5 bases). Germline CDR1 is LNHDA and CDR2 is SQIVND (reference sequence). Trimming stripped 7 bases from V and 3 bases from J, with 18 bases between. The CDR3 is 15 residues long. Here the CDR3 DNA reads TGTGCCAGTAAGGGGTGGCGGGATTGGCACACTGAAGCTTTCTTT. It codes for CASKGWRDWHTEAFF.

V gene TRBV5-6 combines with J gene TRBJ2-7; D might be TRBD2 (6 bases). Trimming took off 6 bases at V and 5 bases at J, with 21 bases between the two ends. This CDR3 has 15 residues. CDR1 SGHDT and CDR2 YYEEEE come from the germline V gene. Written as DNA, the CDR3 is TGTGCCAGCACCCTTTGGAGGGGCAGGGCGGACGAGCAGTACGTC. This sequence encodes CASTLWRGRADEQYV.